In this sample, the clone carrying this T cell receptor beta chain turned up a few times. Antigen: not known. CDR3 regions were amplified by Arm-PCR using iRepertoire HTBI primers to build TCR beta libraries. MiXCR, applied by TCRdb to the multiplex PCR reads, yields one record per CDR3 protein. The sample consists of approximately 690,000 distinct CDR3 sequences, 30% of them appearing once. This entry is derived from a study of regulatory T cells in long-lasting Graves disease. Study context: Persistent Graves' disease denoted over 5 years of antithyroid drugs plus positive TSH receptor antibodies.

Study-wide results and caveats: Only peripheral blood was studied, not thyroid tissue. Persistent disease preferred TRBV28, TRBJ1-2 and TRBJ2-5; new disease, TRBV20-1 and TRBJ2-1.

This CDR3 contains 16 residues. Germline V gene sequence: CDR1 SEHNR, CDR2 FQNEAQ (reference sequence). V lost 5 bases to trimming and J lost 11 bases; unmatched junction nucleotides: 17. This sample's time point: persistent/refractory GD, antithyroid drugs over 5 years with positive TRAb. PBMC-derived RNA was used for the TCR library. With EDTA tubes as the receptacles, about 10 milliliters of peripheral blood were drawn. This material consisted of peripheral blood mononuclear cells (PBMCs), taken when the disease was refractory, from a patient treated with antithyroid drugs. The sequence was obtained from a female donor with Graves disease. The genes are TRBV7-9 and TRBJ1-4; 7 positions match TRBD1. In nucleotides, the CDR3 is TGTGCCAGCAGCCCCACCGGCCGAGCAGGGGGGAAGAAACTGTTTTTT. The encoded protein is CASSPTGRAGGKKLFF.